The rows below give T cell receptor beta chains drawn from one sample of a study of blood T cell repertoires in COVID-19. Clones were read by immunoSEQ multiplex PCR, and TCRdb kept only the in-frame ones, dropping some. The sample has about 67,000 clones, 75% to 85% seen once. The sequenced material came from peripheral blood. Receptors originate from a woman aged 55 to 70 with acute or convalescent COVID-19. CDR3s include the opening cysteine and the closing phenylalanine or tryptophan. D genes are given only for firm matches. Part of the rows lack a size; the others show once, few, many or a class for expanded clones.

v_call	j_call	clone_size	d_call	cdr3_nt	cdr3_aa
TRBV25-1	TRBJ1-4	NA	NA	TGTGCCAGCAGTGAAGGGGCAGGGCGTAATGAAAAACTGTTTTTT	CASSEGAGRNEKLFF
TRBV28	TRBJ1-2	NA	TRBD1	TGTGCCAGCACACTGACAGGGGACTATGGCTACACCTTC	CASTLTGDYGYTF
TRBV7-9	TRBJ2-2	NA	NA	TGTGCCAGCAGCTTAGAAGGGGCCGGGGAGCTGTTTTTT	CASSLEGAGELFF
TRBV18	TRBJ2-7	NA	NA	TGTGCCAGCTCCTCGACAGGCGAGTACGAGCAGTACTTC	CASSSTGEYEQYF
TRBV9	TRBJ2-7	NA	TRBD1	TGTGCCAGCAGCCCCGGGGACAGAAACTACGAGCAGTACTTC	CASSPGDRNYEQYF
TRBV10-2	TRBJ2-3	once	TRBD2	TGCGCCAGCAGCACTAGCGTGGTTGGTACAGATACGCAGTATTTT	CASSTSVVGTDTQYF
TRBV2	TRBJ1-5	NA	NA	TGTGCCAGCAGTGGCCTCCGGAGGGATCAGCCCCAGCATTTT	CASSGLRRDQPQHF
TRBV5-1	TRBJ1-4	NA	NA	TGCGCCAGCAGCCCGAGGGTCGGCTACAATGAAAAACTGTTTTTT	CASSPRVGYNEKLFF
TRBV9	TRBJ2-5	NA	TRBD2	TGTGCCAGCAGCGTAGGAGGTGGACCGGGAGGAGAGACCCAGTACTTC	CASSVGGGPGGETQYF
TRBV23-1	TRBJ2-5	NA	NA	TGCGCCAGCAGTCTCCCCCCGCAACGCACAGGCCCTTACCAAGAGACCCAGTACTTC	CASSLPPQRTGPYQETQYF
TRBV6-5	TRBJ1-4	NA	TRBD1	TGTGCCATCGGGTCCTTACAGGGGGGGAAACTGTTTTTT	CAIGSLQGGKLFF
TRBV5-1	TRBJ2-5	few	TRBD1	TGCGCCAGCAGAGACCAGAAGGGGGCGAAGACCCAGTACTTC	CASRDQKGAKTQYF
TRBV7-8	TRBJ1-2	NA	TRBD1	TGTGCCAGCAGCTCGACACAGGGGGGAAACTATGGCTACACCTTC	CASSSTQGGNYGYTF
TRBV7-2	TRBJ1-1	NA	NA	TGTGCCAGCAGCTTACTGGAGCTTTACACTGAAGCTTTCTTT	CASSLLELYTEAFF
TRBV7-2	TRBJ1-6	NA	NA	TGTGCCAGCGGGAGCTCCTATAATTCACCCCTCCACTTT	CASGSSYNSPLHF
TRBV27	TRBJ1-5	NA	NA	TGTGCCAGCAGGATCAGGGGAGAAGGACAGCCCCAGCATTTT	CASRIRGEGQPQHF
TRBV9	TRBJ2-1	NA	NA	TGTGCCAGCAGCGTAAGAACGACAGACGAGCAGTTCTTC	CASSVRTTDEQFF
TRBV6-5	TRBJ2-1	NA	NA	TGTGCCAGCAGTTACTCGACCGGAGGGGAGCAGTTCTTC	CASSYSTGGEQFF
TRBV9	TRBJ2-7	NA	NA	TGTGCCAGCAGTCGCGACTCCCAGACCTACGAGCAGTACTTC	CASSRDSQTYEQYF
TRBV7-9	TRBJ1-5	few	NA	TGTGCCAGCACCTCAGAGGGCGCGGGTCAGCCCCAGCATTTT	CASTSEGAGQPQHF
TRBV19	TRBJ2-5	NA	NA	TGTGCCAGTAGTACGTCCCGGGGTCCCGTGGAGACCCAGTACTTC	CASSTSRGPVETQYF
TRBV27	TRBJ1-2	NA	NA	TGTGCCAGCAGTTTGACTGCCCTGGACTATGGCTACACCTTC	CASSLTALDYGYTF
TRBV5-6	TRBJ2-3	NA	TRBD1	TGTGCCAGCAGCTTCCAGACAGGGACAGATACGCAGTATTTT	CASSFQTGTDTQYF
TRBV11-2	TRBJ2-5	NA	TRBD2	TGTGCCAGCAGCGTTAGCGGGGGTGAATCAGAGACCCAGTACTTC	CASSVSGGESETQYF
TRBV4-3	TRBJ2-3	NA	TRBD2	TGCGCCAGCAGCCAAGGGGGGACTAGCGGGGGCACAGATACGCAGTATTTT	CASSQGGTSGGTDTQYF
TRBV3-1/TRBV3-2	TRBJ1-1	NA	NA	TGTGCCAGCAGCCTCTTACAGGGAGACACTGAAGCTTTCTTT	CASSLLQGDTEAFF
TRBV18	TRBJ2-7	NA	TRBD2	TGTGCCAGCTCACTTACTGCCGGGGGGGCCACCTACGAGCAGTACTTC	CASSLTAGGATYEQYF
TRBV4-1	TRBJ1-4	NA	NA	TGCGCCAGCAGCCAAGAGGAACCGGGGATGGGAGAAAAACTGTTTTTT	CASSQEEPGMGEKLFF
TRBV6-1	TRBJ1-3	NA	TRBD1	TGTGCCAGCAGTGAAGGACAGGGCCCTGGAAACACCATATATTTT	CASSEGQGPGNTIYF
TRBV10-3	TRBJ2-7	NA	TRBD1	TGTGCCATCAGTGAGTCGGACAGGGCCCACGAGCAGTACTTC	CAISESDRAHEQYF
TRBV7-9	TRBJ1-1	few	NA	TGTGCCAGCAGCTTTGCAGGGAACACTGAAGCTTTCTTT	CASSFAGNTEAFF
TRBV21-1	TRBJ1-2	NA	NA	TGTGCCAGCATGCAACTGACTCAGGGGACGGCCCGTCTCTACACCTTC	CASMQLTQGTARLYTF
TRBV2	TRBJ2-7	few	NA	TGTGCCAGCAGTGTCCAGGGCCCATCCTACGAGCAGTACTTC	CASSVQGPSYEQYF
TRBV9	TRBJ1-3	NA	NA	TGTGCCAGCACCCCCCTGGGGGCAGACTCTGGAAACACCATATATTTT	CASTPLGADSGNTIYF
TRBV9	TRBJ1-4	NA	NA	TGTGCCAGCAGCGTTGGACAGATCAATGAAAAACTGTTTTTT	CASSVGQINEKLFF
TRBV9	TRBJ1-6	NA	NA	TGTGCCAGCAGCGGACACCTTAGCTCCTATAATTCACCCCTCCACTTT	CASSGHLSSYNSPLHF
TRBV3-1/TRBV3-2	TRBJ2-7	NA	TRBD1	TGTGCCAGCAGCCATGGGACAGGGGACTACGAGCAGTACTTC	CASSHGTGDYEQYF
TRBV5-3	TRBJ1-2	NA	NA	TGTGCCAGAAGCGGGGGCAATGGCTACACCTTC	CARSGGNGYTF
TRBV14	TRBJ1-1	NA	NA	TGTGCCAGCAGCCAAGCCGTGACTGAAGCTTTCTTT	CASSQAVTEAFF
TRBV18	TRBJ2-7	NA	NA	TGTGCCAGCTCACCCGGTGGGAGCTACGAGCAGTACTTC	CASSPGGSYEQYF
TRBV28	TRBJ1-4	NA	NA	TGTGCCAGCAGTAGGACACAGACTAATGAAAAACTGTTTTTT	CASSRTQTNEKLFF
TRBV28	TRBJ1-4	NA	TRBD1	TGTGCCAGCAGGTCTTATGACAGGGTATATGAAAAACTGTTTTTT	CASRSYDRVYEKLFF
TRBV9	TRBJ1-6	NA	TRBD1	TGTGCCAGCAGCCTCGGTTGGCAGGGGGGCTTTTCACCCCTCCACTTT	CASSLGWQGGFSPLHF
TRBV5-1	TRBJ1-1	NA	NA	TGCGCCAGCAGCTTGGCCTTGATGGGCAGGGTGAACACTGAAGCTTTCTTT	CASSLALMGRVNTEAFF
TRBV7-3	TRBJ2-3	NA	NA	TGTGCCAGCAGCTTAAGCTGGGACAAGGCCACAGATACGCAGTATTTT	CASSLSWDKATDTQYF
TRBV15	TRBJ1-2	many	NA	TGTGCCACCAGCAGACGAGACCGGAGCTATGGCTACACCTTC	CATSRRDRSYGYTF
TRBV5-4	TRBJ2-3	NA	TRBD1	TGTGCCAGCAGCGCCCGGGACAGGGGAACAGATACGCAGTATTTT	CASSARDRGTDTQYF
TRBV5-1	TRBJ1-2	NA	TRBD1	TGCGCCAGCTCGCTGCGGTCAGGACAGGGGGATCACAGCTACACCTTC	CASSLRSGQGDHSYTF
TRBV28	TRBJ1-1	NA	TRBD1	TGTGCCACTACGACAGGGGGCGTCCTAGAAGCTTTCTTT	CATTTGGVLEAFF
TRBV3-1/TRBV3-2	TRBJ1-1	NA	NA	TGTGCCAGCAGGCCACGAGGCCTCGTGAACACTGAAGCTTTCTTT	CASRPRGLVNTEAFF
TRBV18	TRBJ1-2	NA	NA	TGTGCCAGCTCACCATCCCGACAGGACTCCTATGGCTACACCTTC	CASSPSRQDSYGYTF
TRBV6-2/TRBV6-3	TRBJ2-5	NA	NA	TGTGCCAGCAGTTATGCGGCCGGGGAGACCCAGTACTTC	CASSYAAGETQYF
TRBV19	TRBJ2-1	NA	TRBD2	TGTGCCAGTAGTTGGGCGGGGGGCCTATCCTACAATGAGCAGTTCTTC	CASSWAGGLSYNEQFF